This T cell receptor beta chain was profiled in a study of blood T cell repertoires in COVID-19. In the study overall: The samples span acute and convalescent COVID-19 from the United States, Italy and Spain. Nucleic acid was either cDNA or gDNA, and it came from T cells, B-cell-depleted T cells, or PBMCs.

Participant age was roughly 18 to 100 years, and participants resided in 24 US areas. Sequencing was performed with immunoSEQ multiplex PCR; in TCRdb, only in-frame clones are kept and a portion is missing. In the table there are around 300,000 clones, approximately 88% of which are singletons. CDR3 length: 13 amino acids. Germline V gene lookup returns CDR1 MDHEN and CDR2 SYDVKM. The V and J ends lost 8 bases and 4 bases, in that order; junction bases with no gene match: 7. This clonotype was obtained from a man in his thirties or forties who had recovered from COVID-19. Sequenced sample: PBMCs or T cells enriched from blood (not recorded which). This chain uses TRBV28 with TRBJ2-7, with 8 bases lining up with TRBD1. The CDR3 region has the DNA TGTGCCAGCTACCCCGGGACAGGATACGAGCAGTACTTC. Translated, it gives CASYPGTGYEQYF.